Listed below are T cell receptor beta chains from one sample, sequenced in a study of blood T cell repertoires in COVID-19. Sequencing was performed with immunoSEQ multiplex PCR; in TCRdb, only in-frame clones are kept and a portion is missing. Altogether roughly 170,000 clones are present, 70% to 80% being singletons, with the ten largest covering 7.5% to 8.5%. Material: peripheral blood. These receptors originate from an older woman with COVID-19, enrolled during active disease. The conserved cysteine and the conserved F or W are not part of the CDR3 here.

J gene,V gene,CDR3 protein
TRBJ1-3,TRBV7-9,ASSLEFPRGNTIY
TRBJ1-5,TRBV24-1,ATSDGGVEPQH
TRBJ2-1,TRBV5-8,ASSLVGGRNEQF
TRBJ2-5,TRBV9,ASSLDGGTKTQY
TRBJ2-1,TRBV11-2,ASSPLVGSGGYEQF
TRBJ2-5,TRBV5-1,ASSLEELAGYPRAQY
TRBJ2-1,TRBV5-1,ASSLVGTGGNEQF
TRBJ1-1,TRBV9,ASSVVEARGTEAF
TRBJ1-4,TRBV27,ASSSRDRGKLF
TRBJ2-6,TRBV19,ASSPRPGTGAGANVLT
TRBJ2-5,TRBV7-8,ASSLPRDIDHKETQY
TRBJ2-1,TRBV12-3/TRBV12-4,GTRRYYNEQF
TRBJ2-1,TRBV9,ASSPSGGYRGEQF
TRBJ2-5,TRBV9,ASSVLAGGQETQY
TRBJ2-3,TRBV6-6,ASSPRGSGGPRDTQY
TRBJ1-1,TRBV11-1,ASSLPGNTEAF
TRBJ2-1,TRBV7-2,ASSSNFAGGPYNEQF
TRBJ2-7,TRBV9,ASSAKGQGSSYEQY